The 2 T cell receptor beta chains in this list originate from one sample, sequenced in a study of blood T cell repertoires in COVID-19. Here immunoSEQ multiplex PCR was the method, and the copy in TCRdb shows in-frame clones only, minus some. The repertoire consists of 310,000 or so clones, with around 87% occurring once and the leading ten covering approximately 2%. Sequencing was performed on peripheral blood. These receptors were obtained from a woman aged 25 to 39 who had recovered from COVID-19.

This clone was seen a single time. The J gene is TRBJ1-5, the V gene TRBV7-2; D not certain. Germline V CDR1 and CDR2: SGHTA, FQGNSA. The V end lost 2 bases, the J end lost 5 bases, and 7 bases lay between the germline ends. This CDR3 contains 13 residues. CDR3 coding DNA: TGTGCCAGCAGCTTATTTCGCGATCAGCCCCAGCATTTT. Protein: CASSLFRDQPQHF.

This clone was detected only a few times. The chain recombines TRBV7-9 with TRBJ1-3, with D unresolved. Looked up from germline, CDR1 is SEHNR and CDR2 is FQNEAQ (reference sequence). The CDR3 extends over 13 amino acids. The V gene lost 0 bases and the J gene lost 4 bases, with 4 bases spanning the gap. CDR3 sequence reads: CASSLAAGNTIYF. The DNA of the CDR3 is TGTGCCAGCAGCTTAGCGGCCGGAAACACCATATATTTT.